The following is a T cell receptor (beta chain) sequence with its context. CDR3 length equals 17 residues. Deletions cut 5 bases from V and 1 base from J, with 20 bases between. The germline CDR1 and CDR2 sequences are SGHNT and YENEEA. Authors' analysis steps: Estimated nucleated cell counts came from reference gene primer amplification. TCRdb keeps only in-frame clones here, not all; method: immunoSEQ multiplex PCR. Clone size and V and J calls were adopted from that table, with D and trimming inferred from the DNA. The data hold some 250,000 clones, with more than 75% observed a single time. The sample is drawn from a study of blood T cell repertoires in COVID-19. On the study more broadly: The analysed material was cDNA or gDNA that came from T cells, B-cell-depleted T cells, or PBMCs.

The sample was PBMCs or T cells enriched from blood (not recorded which). The clonotype originates from a middle-aged woman with acute COVID-19. This chain uses TRBV11-3 with TRBJ2-5, with D possibly matching TRBD2 (6 bases). Here the CDR3 reads CASSPSLLDYLQETQYF. Here the CDR3 DNA reads TGTGCCAGCAGCCCCTCGCTGCTGGACTACCTCCAAGAGACCCAGTACTTC.